One sample yielded the 19 T cell receptor beta chains listed below, sequenced in a study of blood T cell repertoires in COVID-19. Repertoires were generated with immunoSEQ multiplex PCR, while TCRdb's copy carries only in-frame clones and drops some. The sample records roughly 92,000 clones, approximately 89% being singletons. The specimen sequenced was peripheral blood. These receptor sequences come from a human donor with acute or convalescent COVID-19. The donor label of this sample is uncertain.

The V and J genes are TRBV5-1 and TRBJ1-2; TRBD1 matches 9 bases. V was pared by 4 bases and J by 6 bases, with 4 bases of the junction left unmatched. The CDR3 has 13 residues. Germline V gene sequence: CDR1 SGHRS, CDR2 YFSETQ. The CDR3: CASSLGQGNGYTF. In DNA form, the CDR3 reads TGCGCCAGCAGCCTGGGACAGGGTAATGGCTACACCTTC. Full variable domain (remainder filled in from reference TRBV5-1 and TRBJ1-2): KAGVTQTPRYLIKTRGQQVTLSCSPISGHRSVSWYQQTPGQGLQFLFEYFSETQRNKGNFPGRFSGRQFSNSRSEMNVSTLELGDSALYLCASSLGQGNGYTFGSGTRLTVV.

V is TRBV30 and J is TRBJ1-1, with TRBD1 matching 12 bases. The CDR3 is 12 residues long. Germline V gives CDR1 GTSNPN, CDR2 SVGIG (reference sequence). The V segment lost 8 bases and the J segment 11 bases; nucleotides outside the gene matches: 9. The CDR3 region is CAGGTGGASAFF. The DNA for the CDR3 is TGTGCCGGAGGGACAGGGGGCGCGAGTGCTTTCTTT.

This sequence joins TRBV3-1 (or the pseudogene TRBV3-2) and TRBJ1-5; perhaps TRBD1 as D (5 bases). Trimming removed 3 bases at V and 1 base at J, with 13 bases between. The CDR3 spans 16 residues. CDR1 and CDR2 from the germline V gene are LGHDT and YNNKEL (reference sequence). In DNA, the CDR3 is TGTGCCAGCAGCCAGGGGGAGGGGCGAAGCAATCAGCCCCAGCATTTT. It is translated as CASSQGEGRSNQPQHF.

The chain uses TRBV28 and TRBJ2-7; TRBD1 aligns across 7 bases. This CDR3 has 13 residues. J gave up 2 bases and V 6 bases, and 4 bases lay outside the gene matches. CDR1 and CDR2 from the germline V gene are MDHEN and SYDVKM. The CDR3 protein is CASSWTGAYEQYF. The CDR3 coding sequence is TGTGCCAGCAGCTGGACAGGAGCCTACGAGCAGTACTTC.

The chain uses TRBV29-1 and TRBJ1-2; no reliable D call. There are 15 residues in the CDR3. Germline CDR1 is SQVTM and CDR2 is ANQGSEA. Trimming pared 3 bases from V and 1 base from J, leaving 15 bases between. CDR3: CSVEDSLALNYGYTF. DNA for the CDR3: TGCAGCGTTGAGGACTCCCTTGCCCTTAACTATGGCTACACCTTC.

The rearrangement links TRBV6-5 to TRBJ1-2; 9 nucleotides match TRBD1. Trimming took 6 bases from V and 4 from J; bases not matched to a gene: 9. Germline lookup yields CDR1 MNHEY and CDR2 SVGAGI. The CDR3 loop spans 15 amino acids. Written as DNA, the CDR3 is TGTGCCAGCAGATCGGGGGACAGGGTAGTCTATGGCTACACCTTC. Encoded protein: CASRSGDRVVYGYTF.

The chain carries TRBV25-1 and TRBJ1-1, with 7 bases lining up with TRBD1. This CDR3 is built from 15 residues. From germline, CDR1 is MGHDK and CDR2 SYGVNS. J lost 4 bases, V lost 1 base, and 6 bases had no gene match. The DNA of the CDR3 is TGTGCCAGCAGTGAATCAGCAGGGGGGAGCACTGAAGCTTTCTTT. It translates to CASSESAGGSTEAFF.

This rearrangement joins TRBV7-3 to TRBJ2-5, with TRBD2 identical over 8 bases. The CDR3 runs to 14 residues. V trimming: 4 bases; J trimming: 5 bases; junction bases outside the gene matches: 6. CDR1 and CDR2 (germline): SGHTA, FQGTGA. CDR3 sequence (DNA): TGTGCCAGCAGCTCACGGGGGGGCTTGGAGACCCAGTACTTC. Protein product: CASSSRGGLETQYF.

This chain joins TRBV6-5 and TRBJ2-6, with D maybe TRBD2 (6 bases). CDR1 MNHEY and CDR2 SVGAGI come from the germline V gene. Trimming cost V 7 bases and J 2 bases, with 12 bases left between them. The CDR3 has 15 residues. CDR3 region: CASNPAGTGANVLTF. CDR3 bases: TGTGCCAGCAATCCCGCGGGAACTGGGGCCAACGTCCTGACTTTC.

This clone showed up just once. The chain combines TRBV3-1 (or the pseudogene TRBV3-2) with TRBJ2-7, with D possibly TRBD1 on 5 matching bases. This CDR3 contains 16 residues. The germline V gene encodes CDR1 LGHDT and CDR2 YNNKEL (reference sequence). Trimming shortened V by 1 base and J by 3 bases, and 16 bases separated the two germline ends. CDR3 residues: CASSQGQRLVGYEQYF. The CDR3 nucleotides are TGTGCCAGCAGCCAAGGACAGCGCCTCGTCGGCTACGAGCAGTACTTC.

V usage is TRBV5-1 and J usage is TRBJ1-3; D is ambiguous. CDR3 length: 14 amino acids. V lost 4 bases and J 1 base, leaving 9 bases between the germline ends. The germline gives CDR1 SGHRS, CDR2 YFSETQ. The CDR3 nucleotides read TGCGCCAGCAGCCAAGCGCGTTCTGGAAACACCATATATTTT. Its translation: CASSQARSGNTIYF.

The CDR3 loop reads CASQGQNSNQPQHF. The CDR3 DNA reads as TGTGCCTCCCAGGGACAGAATAGCAATCAGCCCCAGCATTTT. The chain employs TRBV28 and TRBJ1-5; the match to TRBD1 covers 7 bases. CDR1 and CDR2 (germline): MDHEN, SYDVKM. The CDR3 loop spans 14 amino acids. Germline trimming cut 11 bases from V and 0 bases from J; bases unmatched to any gene: 7.

This clone appeared a few times. The V gene is TRBV4-1, the J gene TRBJ1-2; 10 bases are a match to TRBD1. In germline, CDR1 is MGHRA, CDR2 YSYEKL. CDR3 size: 14 residues. The junction had 12 bases not matched to a gene; V was cut back by 10 bases and J by 7 bases. In DNA, the CDR3 is TGCGCCACCCATATTACCGGACAGGGGGTTGGCTACACCTTC. It yields the protein CATHITGQGVGYTF.

V is TRBV5-3 and J is TRBJ2-1, with a weak D call TRBD1 (6 bases). TRBV5-3 is flagged as an ORF with uncertain function. This CDR3 comprises 17 residues. V was clipped by 7 bases and J by 8 bases, with 28 bases between them. The CDR3: CARGSIYRETVGDEQFF. The CDR3 DNA follows: TGTGCCAGAGGATCGATATACAGGGAAACCGTTGGGGATGAGCAGTTCTTC.

This chain connects TRBV19 to TRBJ2-7; 12 positions match TRBD2. There are 15 residues in the CDR3. CDR1 is LNHDA and CDR2 is SQIVND in the germline V gene (reference sequence). Germline trimming cut 6 bases from V and 3 bases from J; bases unmatched to any gene: 6. The DNA for the CDR3 is TGTGCCAGTAGCCGACTAGCGGGGGACCTCTACGAGCAGTACTTC. Amino acid sequence: CASSRLAGDLYEQYF.

J is TRBJ2-5 and V is TRBV7-2; 14 bases are shared with TRBD2. The CDR3 spans 17 residues. The germline CDR1 and CDR2 sequences are SGHTA and FQGNSA. J was trimmed by 5 bases and V by 2 bases; bases with no gene match: 7. CDR3 loop: CASSLRGLAGAGETQYF. The CDR3, as DNA: TGTGCCAGCAGCTTAAGGGGACTAGCGGGGGCCGGGGAGACCCAGTACTTC.

V and J are TRBV19 and TRBJ1-1; 7 bases map to TRBD1. Germline CDR1 LNHDA, CDR2 SQIVND (reference sequence). The ends lost 7 bases at V and 6 bases at J; junction bases unmatched: 8. This CDR3 is 13 amino acids long. CDR3 residues: CASIRDRDSEAFF. CDR3 DNA sequence: TGTGCCAGTATCCGAGACAGGGACTCTGAAGCTTTCTTT. The whole variable domain, filled in from reference TRBV19 and TRBJ1-1, reads DGGITQSPKYLFRKEGQNVTLSCEQNLNHDAMYWYRQDPGQGLRLIYYSQIVNDFQKGDIAEGYSVSREKKESFPLTVTSAQKNPTAFYLCASIRDRDSEAFFGQGTRLTVV.

CDR3 sequence (DNA): TGTGCCAGCAGTTTATTTGGGGGGGGACAAAGGGGAAACACCATATATTTT. This sequence encodes CASSLFGGGQRGNTIYF. V and J are TRBV28 and TRBJ1-3, with D tentatively TRBD1 (6 bases). This CDR3 is built from 17 residues. V was trimmed by 1 base and J by 4 bases, leaving 17 bases between them. CDR1 and CDR2 from the germline V gene are MDHEN and SYDVKM.

The chain recombines TRBV7-2 with TRBJ1-3; D not certain. The germline gives CDR1 SGHTA, CDR2 FQGNSA. V was shortened by 5 bases and J by 5 bases, with 10 bases between the two germline ends. The CDR3 has 13 amino acids. The CDR3 DNA is TGTGCCAGCAGCCGTGAAAGCAGAAACACCATATATTTT. It yields the protein CASSRESRNTIYF.